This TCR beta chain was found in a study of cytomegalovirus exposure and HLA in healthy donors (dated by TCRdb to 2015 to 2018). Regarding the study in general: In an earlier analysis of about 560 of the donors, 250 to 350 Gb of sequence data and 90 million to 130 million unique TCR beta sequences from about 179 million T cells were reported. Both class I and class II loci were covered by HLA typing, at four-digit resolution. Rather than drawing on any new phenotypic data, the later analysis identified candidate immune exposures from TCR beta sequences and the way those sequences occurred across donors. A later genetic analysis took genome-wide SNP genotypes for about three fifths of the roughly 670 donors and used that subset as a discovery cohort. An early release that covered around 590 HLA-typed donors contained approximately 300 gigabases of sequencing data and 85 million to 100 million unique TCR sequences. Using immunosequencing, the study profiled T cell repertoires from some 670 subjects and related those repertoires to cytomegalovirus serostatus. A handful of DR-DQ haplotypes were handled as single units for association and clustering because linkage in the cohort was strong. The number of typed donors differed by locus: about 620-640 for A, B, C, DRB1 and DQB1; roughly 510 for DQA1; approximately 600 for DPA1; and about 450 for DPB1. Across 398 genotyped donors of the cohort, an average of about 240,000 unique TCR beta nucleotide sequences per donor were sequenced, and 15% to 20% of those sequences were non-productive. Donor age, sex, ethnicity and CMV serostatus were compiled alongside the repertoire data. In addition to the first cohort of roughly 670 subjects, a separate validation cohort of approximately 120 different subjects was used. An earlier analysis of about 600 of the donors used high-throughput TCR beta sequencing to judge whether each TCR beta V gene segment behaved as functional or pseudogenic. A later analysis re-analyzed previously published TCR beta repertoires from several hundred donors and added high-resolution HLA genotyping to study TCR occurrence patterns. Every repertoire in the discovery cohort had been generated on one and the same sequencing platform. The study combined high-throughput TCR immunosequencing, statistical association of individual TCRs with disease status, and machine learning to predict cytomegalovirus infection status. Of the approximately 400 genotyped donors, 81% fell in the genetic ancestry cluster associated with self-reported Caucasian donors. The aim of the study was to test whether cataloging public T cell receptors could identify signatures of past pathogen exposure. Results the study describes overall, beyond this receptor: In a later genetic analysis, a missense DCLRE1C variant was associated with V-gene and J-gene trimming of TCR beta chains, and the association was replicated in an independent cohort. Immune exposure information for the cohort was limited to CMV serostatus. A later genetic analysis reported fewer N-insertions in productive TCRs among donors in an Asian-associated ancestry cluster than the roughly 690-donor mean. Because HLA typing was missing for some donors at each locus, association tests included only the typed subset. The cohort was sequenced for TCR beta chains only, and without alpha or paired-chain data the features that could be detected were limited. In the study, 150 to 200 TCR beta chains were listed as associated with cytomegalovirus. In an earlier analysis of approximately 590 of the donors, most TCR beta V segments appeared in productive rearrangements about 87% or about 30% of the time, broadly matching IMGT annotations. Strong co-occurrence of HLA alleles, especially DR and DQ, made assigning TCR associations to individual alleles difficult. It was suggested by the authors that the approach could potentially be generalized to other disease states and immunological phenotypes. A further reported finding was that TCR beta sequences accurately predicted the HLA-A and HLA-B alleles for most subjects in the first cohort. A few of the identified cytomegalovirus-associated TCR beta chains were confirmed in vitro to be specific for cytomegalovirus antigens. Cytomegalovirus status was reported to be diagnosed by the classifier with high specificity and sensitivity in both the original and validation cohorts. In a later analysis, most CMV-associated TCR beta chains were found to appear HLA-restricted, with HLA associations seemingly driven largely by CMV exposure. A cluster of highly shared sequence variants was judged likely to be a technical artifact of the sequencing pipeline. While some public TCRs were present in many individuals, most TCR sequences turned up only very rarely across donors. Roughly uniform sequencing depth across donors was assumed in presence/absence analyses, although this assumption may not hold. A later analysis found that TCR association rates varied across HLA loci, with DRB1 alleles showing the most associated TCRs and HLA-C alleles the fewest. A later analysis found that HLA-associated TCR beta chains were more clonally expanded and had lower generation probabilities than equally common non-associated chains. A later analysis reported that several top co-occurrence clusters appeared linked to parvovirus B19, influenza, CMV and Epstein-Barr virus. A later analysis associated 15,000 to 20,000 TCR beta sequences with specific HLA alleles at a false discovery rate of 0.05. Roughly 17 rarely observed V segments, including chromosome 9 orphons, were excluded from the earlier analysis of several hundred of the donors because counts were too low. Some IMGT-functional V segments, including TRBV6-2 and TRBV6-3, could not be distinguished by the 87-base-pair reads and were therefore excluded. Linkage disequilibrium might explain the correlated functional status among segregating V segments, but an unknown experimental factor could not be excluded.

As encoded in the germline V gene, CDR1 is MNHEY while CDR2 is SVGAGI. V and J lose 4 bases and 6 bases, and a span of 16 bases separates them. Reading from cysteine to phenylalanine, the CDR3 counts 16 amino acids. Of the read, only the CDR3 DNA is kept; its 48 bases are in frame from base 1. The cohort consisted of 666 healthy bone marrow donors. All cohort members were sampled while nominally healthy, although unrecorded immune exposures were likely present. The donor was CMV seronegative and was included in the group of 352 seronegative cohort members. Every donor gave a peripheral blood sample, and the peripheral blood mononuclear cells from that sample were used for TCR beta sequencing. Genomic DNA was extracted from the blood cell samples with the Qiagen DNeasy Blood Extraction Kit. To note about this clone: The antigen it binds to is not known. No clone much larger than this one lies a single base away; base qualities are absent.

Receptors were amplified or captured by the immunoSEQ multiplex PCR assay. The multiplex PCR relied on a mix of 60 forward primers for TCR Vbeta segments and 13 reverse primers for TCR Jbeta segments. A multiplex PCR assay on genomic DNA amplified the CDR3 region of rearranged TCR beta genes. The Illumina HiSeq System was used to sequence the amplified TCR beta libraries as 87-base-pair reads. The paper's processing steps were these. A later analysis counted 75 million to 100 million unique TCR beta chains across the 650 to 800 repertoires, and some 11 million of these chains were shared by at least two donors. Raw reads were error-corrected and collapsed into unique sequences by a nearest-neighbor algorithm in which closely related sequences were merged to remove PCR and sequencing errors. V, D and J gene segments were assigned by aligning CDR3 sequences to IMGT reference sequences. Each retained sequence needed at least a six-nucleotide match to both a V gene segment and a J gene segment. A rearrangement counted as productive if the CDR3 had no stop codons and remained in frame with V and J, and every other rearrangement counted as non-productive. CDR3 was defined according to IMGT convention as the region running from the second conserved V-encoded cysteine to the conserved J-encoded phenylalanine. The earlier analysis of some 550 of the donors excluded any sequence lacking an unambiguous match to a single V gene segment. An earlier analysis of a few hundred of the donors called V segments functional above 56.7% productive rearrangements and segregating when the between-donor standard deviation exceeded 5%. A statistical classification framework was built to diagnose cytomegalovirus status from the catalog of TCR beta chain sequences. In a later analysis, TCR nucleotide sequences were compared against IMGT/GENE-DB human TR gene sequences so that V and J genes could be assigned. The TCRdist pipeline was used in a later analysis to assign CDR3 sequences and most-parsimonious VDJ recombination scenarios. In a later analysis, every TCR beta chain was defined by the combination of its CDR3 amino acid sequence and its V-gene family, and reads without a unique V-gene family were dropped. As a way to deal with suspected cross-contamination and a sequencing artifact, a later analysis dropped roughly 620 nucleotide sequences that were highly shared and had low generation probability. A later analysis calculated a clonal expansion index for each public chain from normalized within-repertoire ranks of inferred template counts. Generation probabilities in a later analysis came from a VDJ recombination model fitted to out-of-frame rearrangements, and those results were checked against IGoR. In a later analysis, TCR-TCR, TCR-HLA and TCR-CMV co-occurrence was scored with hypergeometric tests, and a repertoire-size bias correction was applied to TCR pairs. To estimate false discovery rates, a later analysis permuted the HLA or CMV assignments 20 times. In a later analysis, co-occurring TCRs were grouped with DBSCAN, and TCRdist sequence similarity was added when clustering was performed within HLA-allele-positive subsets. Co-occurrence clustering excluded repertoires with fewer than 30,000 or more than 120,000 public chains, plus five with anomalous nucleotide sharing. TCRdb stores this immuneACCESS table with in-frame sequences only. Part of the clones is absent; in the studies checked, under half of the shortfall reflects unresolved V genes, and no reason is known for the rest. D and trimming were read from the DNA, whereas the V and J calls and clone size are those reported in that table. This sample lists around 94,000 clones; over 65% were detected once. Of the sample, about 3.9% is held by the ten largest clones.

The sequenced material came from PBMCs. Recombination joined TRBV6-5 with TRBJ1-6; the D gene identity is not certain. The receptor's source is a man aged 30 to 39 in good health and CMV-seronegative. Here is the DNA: TGTGCCAGCAGTTTTACGACAAACATCTTTAATTCACCCCTCCACTTT. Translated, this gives CASSFTTNIFNSPLHF.